Presented here are 27 T cell receptor beta chains from one specimen sequenced in a study of blood T cell repertoires in COVID-19. TCRdb's table, derived via immunoSEQ multiplex PCR, lists solely in-frame clones and lacks some. The sample lists about 360,000 clones; roughly 86% were seen once. The sequenced sample consisted of peripheral blood. These receptors all stem from a human donor in a cohort sampled during active COVID-19.

This chain joins TRBV5-1 and TRBJ2-5, with D perhaps TRBD1 (6 bases). The CDR3 covers 16 residues. The germline gives CDR1 SGHRS, CDR2 YFSETQ. Trimming removed 3 bases at V and 5 bases at J, with 20 bases between. This CDR3 reads CASSSELTGLYETQYF. DNA of the CDR3: TGCGCCAGCAGCTCGGAACTAACAGGGTTGTACGAGACCCAGTACTTC.

This clone was observed once. The chain couples TRBV7-9 to TRBJ2-4, with a tentative D call TRBD2 (6 bases). The CDR3 is 13 residues long. Per the germline V gene, CDR1 is SEHNR and CDR2 is FQNEAQ (reference sequence). Trimming stripped 1 base from V and 12 bases from J, with 13 bases between. For the CDR3, the DNA is TGTGCCAGCAGCTTAGGGCCGGGAGAAGCTCAGTACTTC. It specifies CASSLGPGEAQYF.

As concerns this clone: Other DNA sequences in this specimen translate into the identical CDR3. The chain is built from TRBV9 and TRBJ1-3; a weak D match, TRBD1 (5 bases). Germline V gives CDR1 SGDLS, CDR2 YYNGEE. V dropped 2 bases and J dropped 0 bases, with 9 bases sitting between them. The CDR3 covers 15 residues. This CDR3 reads CASSVTGRSGNTIYF. For the CDR3, the DNA is TGTGCCAGCAGCGTTACAGGTCGCTCTGGAAACACCATATATTTT.

The V call is TRBV5-4, the J call TRBJ1-1; 7 nucleotides line up with TRBD1. This CDR3 has 15 amino acids. Germline assignment: CDR1 SGHNT and CDR2 YYREEE (reference sequence). V trimming: 7 bases; J trimming: 2 bases; junction bases outside the gene matches: 11. The CDR3 nucleotides are TGTGCCAGCTCAAAGCCGGACAGGTTTAACACTGAAGCTTTCTTT. It encodes CASSKPDRFNTEAFF.

J is TRBJ1-1 and V is TRBV10-3; a weak D match, TRBD1 (6 bases). The CDR3 extends over 14 amino acids. Trimming cost V 5 bases and J 0 bases, with 10 bases left between them. Germline V gives CDR1 ENHRY, CDR2 SYGVKD. The CDR3 bases are TGTGCCATCAGTTTATCAGGGGTGAACACTGAAGCTTTCTTT. Translating it yields CAISLSGVNTEAFF.

This sequence joins TRBV11-2 and TRBJ2-2, with 8 positions matching TRBD1. The CDR3 totals 15 residues. In germline, CDR1 is SGHAT, CDR2 FQNNGV. V gave up 7 bases and J gave up 5 bases; unmatched junction bases: 9. In nucleotides, the CDR3 is TGTGCCAGCACCAAGCCTACAGGGGGGACCGGGGAGCTGTTTTTT. It encodes CASTKPTGGTGELFF. Full variable domain (rest looked up from reference TRBV11-2 and TRBJ2-2): EAGVAQSPRYKIIEKRQSVAFWCNPISGHATLYWYQQILGQGPKLLIQFQNNGVVDDSQLPKDRFSAERLKGVDSTLKIQPAKLEDSAVYLCASTKPTGGTGELFFGEGSRLTVL.

The chain joins TRBV7-6 to TRBJ2-5; perhaps TRBD1 as D (6 bases). The CDR3 runs to 13 residues. In germline, CDR1 is SGHVS, CDR2 FNYEAQ. Trimming took off 1 base at V and 10 bases at J, with 13 bases between the two ends. The CDR3 spells CASSLETGTIQYF. In DNA, the CDR3 is TGTGCCAGCAGCTTAGAAACAGGGACGATCCAGTACTTC.

This clone turned up a few times. The chain combines TRBV9 with TRBJ2-5; 15 bases match TRBD2. V trimming: 4 bases; J trimming: 2 bases; junction bases outside the gene matches: 6. The CDR3 is 17 amino acids. Germline V gives CDR1 SGDLS, CDR2 YYNGEE. CDR3: CASSLGLAGGPQETQYF. DNA for the CDR3: TGTGCCAGCAGCCTCGGACTAGCGGGGGGGCCACAAGAGACCCAGTACTTC.

V gene TRBV7-2 combines with J gene TRBJ2-1; the match to TRBD2 covers 12 bases. With V trimmed by 4 bases and J by 0 bases, 10 bases remained unmatched. CDR3 length: 19 residues. CDR1 SGHTA and CDR2 FQGNSA come from the germline V gene. CDR3 sequence: CASSWPSGGEDSSYNEQFF. The CDR3 nucleotides read TGTGCCAGCAGCTGGCCTAGCGGGGGGGAGGATAGCTCCTACAATGAGCAGTTCTTC.

The genes are TRBV19 and TRBJ1-5; 9 bases are a match to TRBD1. Germline CDR1 and CDR2: LNHDA and SQIVND (reference sequence). This CDR3 spans 17 amino acids. Trimming removed 4 bases from V and 2 bases from J; junction bases left unmatched: 9. The CDR3 protein is CASSRRTGGFGNQPQHF. In DNA form, the CDR3 reads TGTGCCAGTAGTAGAAGAACAGGGGGCTTTGGCAATCAGCCCCAGCATTTT.

This chain joins TRBV6-1 and TRBJ1-5; D unresolved. The CDR3 runs 15 residues. Per germline, CDR1 MNHNS and CDR2 SASEGT. The germline V and J ends were trimmed by 0 bases and 3 bases, with 9 bases remaining between them. This CDR3 is CASSEAGSINQPQHF. In DNA form, the CDR3 reads TGTGCCAGCAGTGAAGCTGGTAGCATCAATCAGCCCCAGCATTTT.

The chain is built from TRBV7-7 and TRBJ2-1; TRBD2 aligns across 7 bases. CDR1 SSHAT and CDR2 FNYEAQ come from the germline V gene (reference sequence). This CDR3 has 13 residues. V was pared by 5 bases and J by 9 bases, with 7 bases of the junction left unmatched. The CDR3 sequence: CASSVRLAGEQFF. DNA for the CDR3: TGTGCCAGCAGCGTACGACTAGCCGGTGAGCAGTTCTTC.

The CDR3 nucleotides are TGTGCCAGCAGCCCCCGGGGAGGGGAATACACAGATACGCAGTATTTT. Its protein is CASSPRGGEYTDTQYF. The rearrangement uses TRBV5-6 and TRBJ2-3; 7 bases line up with TRBD2. Per germline, CDR1 SGHDT and CDR2 YYEEEE. The junction had 10 bases not matched to a gene; V was cut back by 4 bases and J by 2 bases. This CDR3 region has 16 residues.

The CDR3, as DNA: TGCGCCAGCAGCTTGGAAGGACAGATCTTAACCCATGGCTACACCTTC. Amino acid sequence: CASSLEGQILTHGYTF. The chain recombines TRBV5-1 with TRBJ1-2; D possibly corresponds to TRBD1 (6 bases). The V end was cut by 0 bases, the J end by 6 bases, with 18 bases between. From germline, CDR1 is SGHRS and CDR2 YFSETQ. The CDR3 covers 16 residues. The variable domain in full, completed from reference TRBV5-1 and TRBJ1-2, reads KAGVTQTPRYLIKTRGQQVTLSCSPISGHRSVSWYQQTPGQGLQFLFEYFSETQRNKGNFPGRFSGRQFSNSRSEMNVSTLELGDSALYLCASSLEGQILTHGYTFGSGTRLTVV.

V usage is TRBV6-1 and J usage is TRBJ2-3; TRBD1 might be the D (5 bases). CDR1 is MNHNS, CDR2 SASEGT, per germline. The germline V and J ends were trimmed by 3 bases and 5 bases, with 9 bases remaining between them. The CDR3 has 13 amino acids. The CDR3 DNA sequence: TGTGCCAGCAGTGAGTTTAGGGGAGATACGCAGTATTTT. Translating it yields CASSEFRGDTQYF.

This chain uses TRBV13 with TRBJ1-3; 7 nucleotides match TRBD1. The V gene's germline CDR1 is PRHDT and CDR2 FYEKMQ (reference sequence). CDR3 length: 12 amino acids. The CDR3 loop reads CVTGTGGNTIYF. Here the CDR3 DNA reads TGTGTGACAGGGACGGGAGGAAACACCATATATTTT. Full variable domain (rest looked up from reference TRBV13 and TRBJ1-3): AAGVIQSPRHLIKEKRETATLKCYPIPRHDTVYWYQQGPGQDPQFLISFYEKMQSDKGSIPDRFSAQQFSDYHSELNMSSLELGDSALYFCVTGTGGNTIYFGEGSWLTVV.

This clone has more than one count but fewer than ten. The chain couples TRBV5-1 to TRBJ1-1; maybe TRBD1 (5 bases). The CDR3 has 14 residues. Trimming pared 0 bases from V and 3 bases from J, leaving 9 bases between. CDR1 and CDR2 (germline): SGHRS, YFSETQ. The CDR3 DNA reads as TGCGCCAGCAGCTTGGAGGGGATCGACACTGAAGCTTTCTTT. Its protein product is CASSLEGIDTEAFF.

In regard to this clone: Other nucleotide sequences in the sample specify the same CDR3. This chain joins TRBV5-4 and TRBJ1-4; D is undetermined. V was shortened by 0 bases and J by 0 bases, with 6 bases between the two germline ends. The germline gives CDR1 SGHNT, CDR2 YYREEE (reference sequence). The CDR3 extends over 15 amino acids. CDR3 loop: CASSLDGATNEKLFF. Written as DNA, the CDR3 is TGTGCCAGCAGCTTGGACGGAGCAACTAATGAAAAACTGTTTTTT.

In DNA, the CDR3 is TGTGCCAGCAGCTTAGTAGCGACTACCTCCTACGAGCAGTACTTC. Translated, it gives CASSLVATTSYEQYF. The chain is built from TRBV7-2 and TRBJ2-7; D is perhaps TRBD2 (5 bases). This CDR3 has 15 residues. Germline loops: CDR1 SGHTA, CDR2 FQGNSA. V shed 1 base and J shed 0 bases, with 10 bases lying between them. Complete variable domain (other parts from reference TRBV7-2 and TRBJ2-7): GAGVSQSPSNKVTEKGKDVELRCDPISGHTALYWYRQSLGQGLEFLIYFQGNSAPDKSGLPSDRFSAERTGGSVSTLTIQRTQQEDSAVYLCASSLVATTSYEQYFGPGTRLTVT.

This chain uses TRBV29-1 with TRBJ2-7; TRBD2 matches at 7 bases. The CDR3 covers 13 residues. CDR1 is SQVTM and CDR2 is ANQGSEA in the germline V gene. With V trimmed by 4 bases and J by 5 bases, 8 bases remained unmatched. The CDR3 loop is CSVGGRASDEQYF. CDR3 DNA: TGCAGCGTTGGCGGGAGAGCCTCGGACGAGCAGTACTTC.

The chain combines TRBV30 with TRBJ1-1; a weak D match, TRBD1 (6 bases). Trimming stripped 3 bases from V and 0 bases from J, with 14 bases between. Germline-derived CDR1 and CDR2 are GTSNPN and SVGIG (reference sequence). This CDR3 contains 15 residues. This CDR3 is CAWSTKGDMNTEAFF. In nucleotides, the CDR3 is TGTGCCTGGAGCACGAAGGGGGACATGAACACTGAAGCTTTCTTT.

The chain couples TRBV10-3 to TRBJ2-7, with D maybe TRBD2 (6 bases). Trimming cost V 5 bases and J 4 bases, with 12 bases left between them. CDR1 and CDR2 (germline): ENHRY, SYGVKD. CDR3 length: 13 residues. CDR3 region: CAISSREPYEQYF. CDR3 DNA sequence: TGTGCCATCAGTTCCCGGGAGCCGTACGAGCAGTACTTC.

This chain joins TRBV5-1 and TRBJ1-2, with D unresolved. Germline V gene sequence: CDR1 SGHRS, CDR2 YFSETQ. The CDR3 totals 17 residues. Trimming left V 0 bases short and J 7 bases short, with 22 bases between. CDR3 loop: CASSLDYGETKVGGYTF. DNA for the CDR3: TGCGCCAGCAGCTTGGATTATGGGGAGACCAAAGTGGGTGGCTACACCTTC.

The rearrangement uses TRBV5-4 and TRBJ1-1, with D possibly TRBD1 on 5 matching bases. Germline V lookup: CDR1 SGHNT, CDR2 YYREEE (reference sequence). Trimming removed 0 bases at V and 13 bases at J, with 13 bases between. The CDR3 loop spans 12 amino acids. The DNA for the CDR3 is TGTGCCAGCAGCTTGGAGGCAGGGAAGGGTTTCTTT. As protein: CASSLEAGKGFF.

The genes are TRBV15 and TRBJ2-1; D remains unclear. The germline V gene encodes CDR1 LNHNV and CDR2 YYDKDF (reference sequence). V lost 0 bases to trimming and J lost 6 bases, with 15 bases between them. The CDR3 runs to 16 residues. The CDR3 bases are TGTGCCACCAGCAGAGATGCGCTCTATTCCCTCAATGAGCAGTTCTTC. This gives the protein CATSRDALYSLNEQFF.

The V call is TRBV4-2, the J call TRBJ2-7, with D perhaps TRBD2 (6 bases). Germline CDR1 reads LGHNA; CDR2 reads YNFKEQ. V shed 0 bases and J shed 3 bases, with 15 bases lying between them. The CDR3 is 16 amino acids. CDR3 sequence (DNA): TGTGCCAGCAGCCAAGAAATAACGGGAGAGGTCTACGAGCAGTACTTC. Encoded protein: CASSQEITGEVYEQYF.

The chain couples TRBV28 to TRBJ2-3; D is undetermined. The CDR3 totals 15 residues. CDR1 and CDR2 (germline): MDHEN, SYDVKM. Between the trimmed V and J ends, which lost 6 bases and 1 base, there was a span of 14 bases. The CDR3, as DNA: TGTGCCAGCAGGGCCGTCGAGGTCGGCACAGATACGCAGTATTTT. It specifies CASRAVEVGTDTQYF.